This paragraph covers one T cell receptor (beta chain) sequence. The sample belongs to a study of glioma-infiltrating T cells after dendritic cell vaccination. Study-level information: Autologous tumor lysate was loaded overnight onto monocyte-derived dendritic cells grown 6 to 7 days with IL-4 and GM-CSF.

The table came from immunoSEQ multiplex PCR; TCRdb's copy has only in-frame clones and leaves some out. The sample lists 40,000 to 60,000 clones; roughly 87% were seen once. CDR1 is GTSNPN and CDR2 is SVGIG in the germline V gene (reference sequence). J gave up 0 bases and V 7 bases, and 2 bases lay outside the gene matches. CDR3 length equals 12 residues. Material: blood, obtained before dendritic cell vaccination. The J gene is TRBJ1-1, the V gene TRBV30; 7 bases align to TRBD1. This receptor was obtained from a human donor with glioblastoma. The CDR3 DNA is TGTGCCTCGGGACAGATGAACACTGAAGCTTTCTTT. Protein: CASGQMNTEAFF.